The 4 T cell receptor beta chains presented below share a single source sample, sequenced in a study of T cells in Graves' hyperthyroidism and ophthalmopathy. Researchers amplified the TCR beta CDR3 regions from RNA transcripts. First-round RT-PCR targeting the TCR CDR3 was performed with the HTBI primer set. TCRdb recomputed calls from the multiplex PCR reads with MiXCR, one row per CDR3 protein. The sample carries 240,000 or so distinct CDR3 sequences, about 15% recorded once. The source material was blood. These receptor sequences come from a woman younger than 35 with Graves' ophthalmopathy.

In its sample, this clonotype was seen many times. J is TRBJ1-1 and V is TRBV30, with unresolved D. CDR1 and CDR2 (germline): GTSNPN, SVGIG (reference sequence). This CDR3 has 12 amino acids. The ends were cut back, 4 bases at V and 1 base at J, with 7 bases in the middle. In nucleotides, the CDR3 is TGTGCCTGGATGAAATCGAACACTGAAGCTTTCTTT. Translated, it gives CAWMKSNTEAFF.

This clonotype was counted many times. J is TRBJ1-1 and V is TRBV6-2 or TRBV6-3; no clear D. The germline CDR1 and CDR2 sequences are MNHEY and SVGEGT. CDR3 length equals 16 residues. Trimming shortened V by 6 bases and J by 3 bases, and 20 bases separated the two germline ends. The CDR3 loop reads CASRAGPLRRDTEAFF. The CDR3 region has the DNA TGTGCCAGCAGGGCCGGGCCTCTCAGGAGGGACACTGAAGCTTTCTTT.

In its sample, this clonotype was seen many times. The CDR3 protein is CASSRDPTYNEQFF. The CDR3 nucleotides are TGTGCCAGCAGCCGGGACCCGACCTACAATGAGCAGTTCTTC. The rearrangement joins TRBV2 to TRBJ2-1; D assignment may be TRBD1 or TRBD2 (5 bases each). The CDR3 is 14 amino acids. Germline CDR1 is SNHLY and CDR2 is FYNNEI. V was pared by 6 bases and J by 2 bases, with 11 bases between.

This clonotype was counted many times. The chain has TRBV18 and TRBJ2-3, with TRBD1 matching 8 bases. The CDR3 runs 17 residues. Germline loops: CDR1 KGHSH, CDR2 LQKENI. V lost 2 bases to trimming and J lost 3 bases; unmatched junction nucleotides: 10. The CDR3 loop is CASSPDPEDRVTDTQYF. CDR3 nucleotide sequence: TGTGCCAGCTCACCAGACCCCGAGGACAGGGTAACAGATACGCAGTATTTT. The entire variable domain, with the rest obtained from reference TRBV18 and TRBJ2-3, is as follows: NAGVMQNPRHLVRRRGQEARLRCSPMKGHSHVYWYRQLPEEGLKFMVYLQKENIIDESGMPKERFSAEFPKEGPSILRIQQVVRGDSAAYFCASSPDPEDRVTDTQYFGPGTRLTVL.